A selection of T cell receptor beta chains follows, all from one sample in a study of technical replicates of blood from a handful of donors. The protocol was immunoSEQ multiplex PCR, while the TCRdb copy is restricted to in-frame clones and leaves out a portion. The repertoire holds over 90,000 clones, about 95% seen once, with over 0.2% in the top ten. Sequencing used T cells isolated from PBMCs. These receptors were taken from a human donor in good health. Both conserved end residues are part of each CDR3. D genes are given only for firm matches. Rows may omit the clone size; those that give it use once, few, many or a size class.

>TRBV5-1|once|-|TRBJ1-4
TGCGCCAGCAGCTTGGCGGCAGGCCTTAGTGAAAAACTGTTTTTT
CASSLAAGLSEKLFF
>TRBV19|-|TRBD1|TRBJ1-1
TGTGCCAGTAGTATAGAAGACAGGGGGCCCCTCTCCACTGAAGCTTTCTTT
CASSIEDRGPLSTEAFF
>TRBV6-1|-|-|TRBJ1-2
TGTGCCAGCAGTGAACGGGGGACCGGCTACACCTTC
CASSERGTGYTF
>TRBV11-2|-|TRBD2|TRBJ2-1
TGTGCCAGCACCAATACCGGGACTCGGACTAGCGGGGACTACAATGAGCAGTTCTTC
CASTNTGTRTSGDYNEQFF
>TRBV5-1|-|-|TRBJ2-1
TGCGCCAGCAGCTCGCCGACAGGTGGATACAATGAGCAGTTCTTC
CASSSPTGGYNEQFF
>TRBV30|-|-|TRBJ1-1
TGTGCCTTCACCCTACAGGGAGCCGGAGGTTTCTTT
CAFTLQGAGGFF
>TRBV29-1|-|-|TRBJ2-5
TGCAGCGTGTCGCCGGGGGAAGAGACCCAGTACTTC
CSVSPGEETQYF
>TRBV5-1|-|TRBD2|TRBJ2-3
TGCGCCAGCAGCGCCACTAGCGGGACCACAGATACGCAGTATTTT
CASSATSGTTDTQYF
>TRBV2|-|TRBD2|TRBJ2-3
TGTGCCAGCAGTAGGTCTAGCGGGATGCCAGATACGCAGTATTTT
CASSRSSGMPDTQYF
>TRBV10-3|-|-|TRBJ2-7
TGTGCCATCAGGCCACAGGGTTTTCATTTTGAGCAGTACTTC
CAIRPQGFHFEQYF
>TRBV18|-|-|TRBJ2-5
TGTGCCAGCTCACCTATTTACACGGAGACCCAGTACTTC
CASSPIYTETQYF
>TRBV14|once|-|TRBJ1-5
TGTGCCAGCAGCCAAGGTGGAGGATTTAATCAGCCCCAGCATTTT
CASSQGGGFNQPQHF
>TRBV2|many|-|TRBJ2-3
TGTGCCAGCAGTGAAACAGGCATCGACACAGATACGCAGTATTTT
CASSETGIDTDTQYF
>TRBV10-1|few|-|TRBJ1-1
TGCGCCAGCAGTCGTGACATGACGAACACTGAAGCTTTCTTT
CASSRDMTNTEAFF
>TRBV30|-|-|TRBJ1-1
TGTGCCTGGAGTGAGGGGGTCTCCACTGAAGCTTTCTTT
CAWSEGVSTEAFF
>TRBV25-1|-|TRBD1|TRBJ1-1
TGTGCCAGCAGTGAACCGGGACAGGGGAACACTGAAGCTTTCTTT
CASSEPGQGNTEAFF
>TRBV28|-|-|TRBJ1-2
TGTGCCAGCAGTTTATTGGGAGGGCAGGACTATGGCTACACCTTC
CASSLLGGQDYGYTF
>TRBV7-2|-|-|TRBJ2-1
TGTGCCAGCAGCTTAGGGGCGGGAAGGAATGAGCAGTTCTTC
CASSLGAGRNEQFF
>TRBV2|once|TRBD2|TRBJ2-5
TGTGCCAGCAGTTTTGGACTAGCGGGGAAGGAGACCCAGTACTTC
CASSFGLAGKETQYF
>TRBV7-9|-|TRBD1|TRBJ2-3
TGTGCCAGCAGCTTAGGACAGGGCGCAGATACGCAGTATTTT
CASSLGQGADTQYF
>TRBV5-5|-|-|TRBJ1-1
TGTGCCAGCAGCTGGCACACTGAAGCTTTCTTT
CASSWHTEAFF
>TRBV5-6|-|-|TRBJ1-4
TGTGCCAGCAGCCAGGGAAGGGGCCAACTAGCCGGTAATGAAAAACTGTTTTTT
CASSQGRGQLAGNEKLFF
>TRBV18|-|TRBD1|TRBJ1-4
TGTGCCAGCTCACCTTTACAGGGGACAACTAATGAAAAACTGTTTTTT
CASSPLQGTTNEKLFF
>TRBV29-1|-|-|TRBJ2-7
TGCAGCGTAGTGAAGCGAGGCTACGAGCAGTACTTC
CSVVKRGYEQYF